This T cell receptor beta chain was identified in a study of regulatory T cells in long-lasting Graves disease. CDR3 length equals 13 residues. V was pared by 5 bases and J by 3 bases, with 11 bases between. In germline, CDR1 is SGHAT, CDR2 FQNNGV. Time point of the sample: newly diagnosed GD, antithyroid drugs for less than 3 months. RNA extracted from PBMCs served as the sequencing template. CDR3 regions were amplified by Arm-PCR using iRepertoire HTBI primers to build TCR beta libraries. TCRdb recomputed calls from the multiplex PCR reads with MiXCR, one row per CDR3 protein. The repertoire holds about 400,000 distinct CDR3 sequences, with 16% as singletons. In the case of this clonotype: One base away lies a much larger clone, so this may be a sequencing read error.

The same data also went into a second study, on T cells in Graves' hyperthyroidism and ophthalmopathy.

The source material was peripheral blood mononuclear cells (PBMCs), sampled at new diagnosis, from a patient treated with antithyroid drugs. This clonotype was obtained from a woman younger than 35 with Graves disease. The chain couples TRBV11-2 to TRBJ2-7; D unresolved. CDR3 residues: CASSHGVNYEQYF. As DNA, the CDR3 is TGTGCCAGCAGCCACGGAGTAAACTACGAGCAGTACTTC.